This TCR beta chain was retrieved from a study of technical replicates of blood from several donors. The repertoire was sequenced with immunoSEQ multiplex PCR; TCRdb's copy has only in-frame clones and lacks some. The sample includes 14,000 or so clones, less than 90% seen only once; the top ten take under 15%. V gave up 1 base and J gave up 5 bases; unmatched junction bases: 11. The germline gives CDR1 SGHTA, CDR2 FQGNSA. The CDR3 is 19 residues long. The sequenced material came from PBMCs. The chain links TRBV7-2 to TRBJ2-5, with 15 bases that match TRBD2. This TCR came from a human donor in good health. CDR3 nucleotides: TGTGCCAGCAGCTTAGACTATGTTGGTGGACTAGCGGGAGGGGAGACCCAGTACTTC. Amino acid sequence: CASSLDYVGGLAGGETQYF. The complete variable domain, with remaining parts taken from reference TRBV7-2 and TRBJ2-5, reads GAGVSQSPSNKVTEKGKDVELRCDPISGHTALYWYRQSLGQGLEFLIYFQGNSAPDKSGLPSDRFSAERTGGSVSTLTIQRTQQEDSAVYLCASSLDYVGGLAGGETQYFGPGTRLLVL.